This TCR beta chain is drawn from a study of T cell responses to AZD1222 COVID-19 vaccine. CDR3 length equals 15 residues. V lost 4 bases and J lost 9; bases outside the gene matches: 5. CDR1 is SGDLS and CDR2 is YYNGEE in the germline V gene. Analyses pooled second doses at about 4 or about 12 weeks. Study-wide findings and caveats: CD4 TCRs associated with vaccination spanned spike, dominating at 160-218 and 743-854. Repertoires were collected only later (after the peak T cell response had occurred). The study found Spike-specific TCR breadth and depth rose after two AZD1222 doses.

This clone occurred once. Its antigen is currently unknown. The data were produced by immunoSEQ multiplex PCR, yet TCRdb's version contains in-frame clones alone and is incomplete. Among over 150,000 clones, approximately 90% were seen once, and the ten largest hold nearly 3.5%. The specimen comprised peripheral blood, sampled 28 days after the second AZD1222 dose. The receptor was isolated from an adult who received the AZD1222 COVID-19 vaccine. The chain is built from TRBV9 and TRBJ1-6, with 12 nucleotides matching TRBD1. The CDR3 loop is CASSPGTGGGSPLHF. The CDR3 DNA is TGTGCCAGCAGCCCTGGGACAGGGGGCGGTTCACCCCTCCACTTT.